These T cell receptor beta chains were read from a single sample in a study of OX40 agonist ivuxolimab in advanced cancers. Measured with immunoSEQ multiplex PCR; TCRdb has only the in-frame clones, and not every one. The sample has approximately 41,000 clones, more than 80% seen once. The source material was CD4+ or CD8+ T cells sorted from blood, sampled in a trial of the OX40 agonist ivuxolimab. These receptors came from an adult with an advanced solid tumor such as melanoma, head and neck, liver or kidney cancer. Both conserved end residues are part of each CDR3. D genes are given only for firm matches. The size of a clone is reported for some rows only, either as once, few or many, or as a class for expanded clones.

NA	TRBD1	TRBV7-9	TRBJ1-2	TGTGCCAGCAGCTTAGTAGGGACAGGCAAGACTAACTATGGCTACACCTTC	CASSLVGTGKTNYGYTF
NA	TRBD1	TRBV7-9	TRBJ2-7	TGTGCCGGCAGCTCCACAGGGGCGCCCTACGAGCAGTACTTC	CAGSSTGAPYEQYF
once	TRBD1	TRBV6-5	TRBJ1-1	TGTGCCAGCAGTTACACCGACAGGGTTAACACTGAAGCTTTCTTT	CASSYTDRVNTEAFF
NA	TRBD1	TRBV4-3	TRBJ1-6	TGCGCCAGCAGCCAGACGCCGGGACAGGGAAATTCACCCCTCCACTTT	CASSQTPGQGNSPLHF
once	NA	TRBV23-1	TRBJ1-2	TGCGCCAGCAGTCAATCGAAAGGGTCGGAGTATGGCTACACCTTC	CASSQSKGSEYGYTF
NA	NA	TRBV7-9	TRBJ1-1	TGTGCCAGCAGCTTCGAAGGGGCAAGAACTGAAGCTTTCTTT	CASSFEGARTEAFF
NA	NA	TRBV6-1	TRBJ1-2	TGTGCCAGCAGTGATTCACAGGGTAGGAGCTACACCTTC	CASSDSQGRSYTF
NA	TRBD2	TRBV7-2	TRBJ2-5	TGTGCCAGCAGCTTACCGAGAGCGGGGGGAGAGACCCAGTACTTC	CASSLPRAGGETQYF
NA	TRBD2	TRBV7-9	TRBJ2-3	TGTGCCAGCAGCTTAGGGGTAGCGGGGATTACAGATACGCAGTATTTT	CASSLGVAGITDTQYF
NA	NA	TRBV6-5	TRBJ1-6	TGTGCCAGCTCGCTGGGGGCAGGGCATTCACCCCTCCACTTT	CASSLGAGHSPLHF